Sequencing of this TCR beta chain was carried out in a study of tumor-infiltrating lymphocytes in localized non-small cell lung cancer. Study-level information: Tumor tissue and non-adjacent uninvolved lung came from each patient.

The CDR3 spans 12 residues. The V and J ends lost 1 base and 5 bases, in that order; junction bases with no gene match: 2. CDR1 is SQVTM, CDR2 ANQGSEA, per germline. Only in-frame clones appear in the TCRdb table, and some are missing; sequencing was by immunoSEQ multiplex PCR. The data contain roughly 9,500 clones, around 72% of them singletons. Sequenced input: lung tumor tissue. This clonotype originated in a human donor with non-small cell lung cancer. The V gene is TRBV29-1, the J gene TRBJ2-7; 7 nucleotides line up with TRBD1. The CDR3 DNA follows: TGCAGCGTTGAAGGAGGACAGGACGAGCAGTACTTC. Amino acids: CSVEGGQDEQYF.